Listed here are 20 T cell receptor beta chains from one sample, sequenced in a study of CD8 T cells in ankylosing spondylitis. No antigen has been identified for these receptors. Points from the study as a whole: Characteristic, it appeared, of ankylosing spondylitis blood was a TCR beta motif of fewer than 10 highly homologous variants.

One entry per CDR3 protein results from TCRdb running MiXCR on the 5' RACE reads. This table has around 450,000 distinct CDR3 sequences, 26% appearing once. Sequencing used blood, either unsorted or a sorted T cell fraction (not recorded which). All receptors derive from a male donor with ankylosing spondylitis.

The chain joins TRBV5-1 to TRBJ2-7; TRBD2 agrees at 9 bases. Per the germline V gene, CDR1 is SGHRS and CDR2 is YFSETQ. The CDR3 runs to 14 residues. V was pared by 7 bases and J by 0 bases, with 5 bases of the junction left unmatched. CDR3 region: CASGNSGGSYEQYF. CDR3 in DNA: TGCGCCAGCGGAAATAGCGGGGGCTCCTACGAGCAGTACTTC.

This chain joins TRBV5-1 and TRBJ2-2; 10 bases match TRBD1. The CDR3 has 16 amino acids. Germline V gives CDR1 SGHRS, CDR2 YFSETQ. J gave up 4 bases and V 1 base, and 4 bases lay outside the gene matches. CDR3 sequence: CASSLTGTGVTGELFF. In nucleotides, the CDR3 is TGCGCCAGCAGCTTGACCGGGACAGGGGTCACCGGGGAGCTGTTTTTT. The variable domain in full, completed from reference TRBV5-1 and TRBJ2-2, reads KAGVTQTPRYLIKTRGQQVTLSCSPISGHRSVSWYQQTPGQGLQFLFEYFSETQRNKGNFPGRFSGRQFSNSRSEMNVSTLELGDSALYLCASSLTGTGVTGELFFGEGSRLTVL.

The rearrangement links TRBV20-1 to TRBJ2-5, with D perhaps TRBD1 (5 bases). There are 16 residues in the CDR3. Germline V CDR1 and CDR2: DFQATT, SNEGSKA (reference sequence). V lost 4 bases and J 1 base, leaving 19 bases between the germline ends. CDR3 amino acids: CSATRPFGDSQETQYF. The CDR3 coding sequence is TGCAGTGCTACTCGACCGTTCGGAGACAGCCAAGAGACCCAGTACTTC.

The chain links TRBV5-1 to TRBJ2-1; 13 nucleotides agree with TRBD2. The germline V gene encodes CDR1 SGHRS and CDR2 YFSETQ. The CDR3 is 19 residues long. V was pared by 0 bases and J by 0 bases, with 6 bases of the junction left unmatched. The CDR3 sequence is CASSLGRLAGGGSYNEQFF. For the CDR3, the DNA is TGCGCCAGCAGCTTGGGGCGACTAGCGGGAGGAGGCTCCTACAATGAGCAGTTCTTC.

This clonotype was counted ten times or more. The chain has TRBV20-1 and TRBJ1-6, with a weak D call TRBD1 (5 bases). The CDR3 loop spans 15 amino acids. Germline CDR1 reads DFQATT; CDR2 reads SNEGSKA (reference sequence). The V end was cut by 2 bases, the J end by 4 bases, with 12 bases between. As DNA, the CDR3 is TGCAGTGCTAGATCGACAGTCGAGTATAATTCACCCCTCCACTTT. Protein sequence: CSARSTVEYNSPLHF.

The CDR3 protein is CASNGLAGGSYNEQFF. The CDR3 nucleotides read TGTGCCAGTAACGGACTAGCGGGAGGCTCCTACAATGAGCAGTTCTTC. The chain joins TRBV6-1 to TRBJ2-1, with 14 bases identical to TRBD2. V gave up 9 bases and J gave up 0 bases; unmatched junction bases: 4. This CDR3 has 16 amino acids. Germline V gene lookup returns CDR1 MNHNS and CDR2 SASEGT.

The rearrangement joins TRBV5-1 to TRBJ2-1; 9 bases match TRBD1. The CDR3 totals 15 residues. Germline CDR1 reads SGHRS; CDR2 reads YFSETQ. V trimming: 0 bases; J trimming: 6 bases; junction bases outside the gene matches: 4. The CDR3 DNA is TGCGCCAGCAGCTTGGAACAGGGGGCGTCCAATGAGCAGTTCTTC. Its translation: CASSLEQGASNEQFF.

The J gene is TRBJ2-3, the V gene TRBV3-1, with 14 bases identical to TRBD2. Per germline, CDR1 LGHDT and CDR2 YNNKEL (reference sequence). This CDR3 is built from 16 residues. The trim removed 4 bases at V and 5 bases at J, leaving 5 bases unmatched. The CDR3 region is CASSPSGTSGRDTQYF. CDR3 DNA sequence: TGTGCCAGCAGCCCATCGGGGACTAGCGGGAGAGATACGCAGTATTTT.

Ten or more counts support this clonotype. The J gene is TRBJ2-2, the V gene TRBV5-1; TRBD1 is a possible D gene (6 bases). The CDR3 covers 15 residues. Germline CDR1 is SGHRS and CDR2 is YFSETQ. The V and J ends lost 4 bases and 1 base respectively, with 11 bases between them. The CDR3 sequence: CASSPQGRNTGELFF. Here the CDR3 DNA reads TGCGCCAGCAGCCCCCAGGGGAGGAACACCGGGGAGCTGTTTTTT.

The chain employs TRBV20-1 and TRBJ2-3; the D gene could be TRBD1 or TRBD2 (5 bases each). Germline-derived CDR1 and CDR2 are DFQATT and SNEGSKA (reference sequence). This CDR3 contains 15 residues. V lost 5 bases and J 5 bases, leaving 20 bases between the germline ends. CDR3 sequence reads: CSAPTPDRGGDTQYF. The CDR3 bases are TGCAGTGCTCCCACCCCCGACCGGGGCGGAGATACGCAGTATTTT.

This clonotype has just a few counts. CDR3 sequence (DNA): TGTGCCAGCAGCCGACTAGCGGGAATTCAGGAGCAGTTCTTC. The encoded protein is CASSRLAGIQEQFF. This sequence joins TRBV3-1 and TRBJ2-1; 11 positions agree with TRBD2. The germline V gene has CDR1 LGHDT and CDR2 YNNKEL (reference sequence). The CDR3 consists of 14 residues. V dropped 4 bases and J dropped 10; count of bases not matched to a gene: 6.

This clonotype was seen only a few times. The gene calls are TRBV19 and TRBJ1-1; 9 bases line up with TRBD1. The V gene end was trimmed by 6 bases and the J gene end by 2 bases; junction bases not matched to a gene: 13. Germline V gene data show CDR1 as LNHDA and CDR2 as SQIVND (reference sequence). The CDR3 is made up of 17 amino acids. CDR3 DNA sequence: TGTGCCAGTAGGCCGGGACAGGGAGTGTGGAGTAACACTGAAGCTTTCTTT. Amino acid sequence: CASRPGQGVWSNTEAFF.

This clonotype was seen once. The J gene is TRBJ2-3, the V gene TRBV30, with D maybe TRBD2 (5 bases). Trimming took off 4 bases at V and 1 base at J, with 9 bases between the two ends. In germline, CDR1 is GTSNPN, CDR2 SVGIG (reference sequence). The CDR3 is 13 amino acids. The CDR3 protein is CAWTAEGTDTQYF. The DNA for the CDR3 is TGTGCCTGGACGGCGGAGGGCACAGATACGCAGTATTTT.

The rearrangement links TRBV28 to TRBJ1-2; 9 bases line up with TRBD1. Trimming cost V 7 bases and J 5 bases; bases outside gene matches: 11. CDR1 is MDHEN and CDR2 is SYDVKM in the germline V gene. The CDR3 consists of 15 residues. The CDR3 coding sequence is TGTGCCAGCACCCAATACCGGGGACAGGGATATGGCTACACCTTC. Translation gives CASTQYRGQGYGYTF.

Many counts were recorded for this clonotype. The CDR3: CASSLGDLNTEAFF. For the CDR3, the DNA is TGCGCCAGCAGCTTGGGGGACCTGAACACTGAAGCTTTCTTT. This rearrangement joins TRBV5-1 to TRBJ1-1, with D maybe TRBD1 (5 bases). Trimming shortened V by 0 bases and J by 0 bases, and 6 bases separated the two germline ends. The CDR3 contains 14 residues. Germline V lookup: CDR1 SGHRS, CDR2 YFSETQ.

The gene calls are TRBV20-1 and TRBJ1-2, with 11 bases fitting TRBD1. With V trimmed by 3 bases and J by 4 bases, 10 bases remained unmatched. The CDR3 contains 16 residues. CDR1 is DFQATT and CDR2 is SNEGSKA in the germline V gene (reference sequence). The CDR3 nucleotides are TGCAGTGCTAGCGATTTTGGACAGGGGGCAGGCTATGGCTACACCTTC. This codes for CSASDFGQGAGYGYTF.

In its sample, this clonotype was seen a few times. The chain combines TRBV6-5 with TRBJ1-5; 7 bases are a match to TRBD1. J lost 4 bases, V lost 2 bases, and 14 bases had no gene match. The CDR3 is 18 amino acids. Germline CDR1 reads MNHEY; CDR2 reads SVGAGI. CDR3 region: CASSYRGTAISRNQPQHF. The DNA of the CDR3 is TGTGCCAGCAGTTACCGCGGGACAGCCATTAGCCGAAATCAGCCCCAGCATTTT.

V and J are TRBV24-1 and TRBJ2-1; 7 nucleotides agree with TRBD2. The V gene end was trimmed by 4 bases and the J gene end by 7 bases; junction bases not matched to a gene: 12. The germline gives CDR1 KGHDR, CDR2 SFDVKD. This CDR3 spans 16 amino acids. For the CDR3, the DNA is TGTGCCACCAGTGACCCCAGCGGGATCCTTAGGAATGAGCAGTTCTTC. This sequence encodes CATSDPSGILRNEQFF.

The chain has TRBV29-1 and TRBJ2-7, with TRBD2 matching 13 bases. The CDR3 runs 14 residues. Germline CDR1 and CDR2: SQVTM and ANQGSEA. With V trimmed by 7 bases and J by 0 bases, 3 bases remained unmatched. The CDR3 nucleotides are TGCAGCGCCCGGACTAGCGGGAGCTCCTACGAGCAGTACTTC. It translates to CSARTSGSSYEQYF.

V is TRBV11-1 and J is TRBJ2-5, with TRBD1 as a possible D gene (5 bases). Trimming pared 7 bases from V and 1 base from J, leaving 10 bases between. The CDR3 extends over 13 amino acids. From germline, CDR1 is SGHAT and CDR2 FQDESV (reference sequence). CDR3 DNA: TGTGCCAGCACTAGGGGCCCCCAAGAGACCCAGTACTTC. Amino acid sequence: CASTRGPQETQYF.